This entry lists 18 T cell receptor beta chains sequenced from one sample in a study of shared clonotypes between healthy human individuals. Profiling relied on immunoSEQ multiplex PCR, and the TCRdb table lists in-frame clones only, not all of them. The repertoire consists of about 1 million clones, with approximately 72% occurring once and the leading ten covering about 1.4%. Sequencing input: memory CD4+ T cells sorted from blood. Subset described: CD45RA-negative fraction. Receptors were obtained from a man aged 18 to 29 in good health.

The rearrangement links TRBV5-1 to TRBJ2-7; TRBD1 matches at 8 bases. CDR1 and CDR2 from the germline V gene are SGHRS and YFSETQ. CDR3 length: 13 amino acids. Germline trimming cut 7 bases from V and 6 bases from J; bases unmatched to any gene: 9. The CDR3 reads CASSGQGLVEQYF. CDR3 in DNA: TGCGCCAGCTCTGGACAGGGACTCGTCGAGCAGTACTTC.

This clone was observed a few times. Other DNA variants within this sample encode the same CDR3. The chain employs TRBV28 and TRBJ1-1; D possibly corresponds to TRBD1 (5 bases). V lost 2 bases to trimming and J lost 4 bases, with 5 bases between them. Germline loops: CDR1 MDHEN, CDR2 SYDVKM. The CDR3 is 12 residues long. In DNA form, the CDR3 reads TGTGCCAGCAGTTTACAGGGCACTGAAGCTTTCTTT. Translated, it gives CASSLQGTEAFF. Complete variable domain (other parts from reference TRBV28 and TRBJ1-1): DVKVTQSSRYLVKRTGEKVFLECVQDMDHENMFWYRQDPGLGLRLIYFSYDVKMKEKGDIPEGYSVSREKKERFSLILESASTNQTSMYLCASSLQGTEAFFGQGTRLTVV.

This clone was seen more than once but under ten times. The chain uses TRBV4-2 and TRBJ2-5, with TRBD2 matching over 15 bases. V shed 3 bases and J 3 bases; nucleotides not matched to a gene: 8. Germline lookup yields CDR1 LGHNA and CDR2 YNFKEQ. The CDR3 covers 18 residues. The CDR3 coding sequence is TGTGCCAGCAGCCACGGACTAGCGGGGGGGCGTGTTAAAGAGACCCAGTACTTC. Translation gives CASSHGLAGGRVKETQYF.

This chain links TRBV20-1 with TRBJ2-1; D may be TRBD1 (6 bases). CDR3 size: 11 residues. Per germline, CDR1 DFQATT and CDR2 SNEGSKA (reference sequence). The V end was cut by 8 bases, the J end by 7 bases, with 12 bases between. The CDR3 spells CSYERGNEQFF. The CDR3 DNA follows: TGCAGTTACGAGAGGGGGAATGAGCAGTTCTTC.

The chain joins TRBV5-4 to TRBJ2-1; either TRBD1 or TRBD2 may fit D (7 bases each). CDR1 is SGHNT, CDR2 YYREEE, per germline (reference sequence). The CDR3 totals 14 residues. The ends were cut back, 1 base at V and 5 bases at J, with 10 bases in the middle. The CDR3 is CASSLQGGDNEQFF. CDR3 nucleotide sequence: TGTGCCAGCAGCTTGCAGGGGGGGGACAATGAGCAGTTCTTC. The variable domain in full, completed from reference TRBV5-4 and TRBJ2-1, reads ETGVTQSPTHLIKTRGQQVTLRCSSQSGHNTVSWYQQALGQGPQFIFQYYREEENGRGNFPPRFSGLQFPNYSSELNVNALELDDSALYLCASSLQGGDNEQFFGPGTRLTVL.

Regarding this clone: This likely stems from a read error, as it lies one base from a far larger clone. The identical CDR3 is also encoded by other nucleotide sequences in the sample. The V and J genes are TRBV7-2 and TRBJ2-2; no definite D call. V was trimmed by 3 bases and J by 1 base, leaving 0 bases between them. The CDR3 loop spans 12 amino acids. Germline CDR1 reads SGHTA; CDR2 reads FQGNSA. The CDR3 loop reads CASSLNTGELFF. DNA of the CDR3: TGTGCCAGCAGCTTGAACACCGGGGAGCTGTTTTTT.

The chain is built from TRBV2 and TRBJ2-7; no firm D call. V lost 6 bases to trimming and J lost 3 bases, with 12 bases between them. CDR1 SNHLY and CDR2 FYNNEI come from the germline V gene. The CDR3 length is 13 residues. This CDR3 is CASSPESGYEQYF. CDR3 coding DNA: TGTGCCAGCAGCCCTGAATCGGGCTACGAGCAGTACTTC. The whole variable domain, filled in from reference TRBV2 and TRBJ2-7, reads EPEVTQTPSHQVTQMGQEVILRCVPISNHLYFYWYRQILGQKVEFLVSFYNNEISEKSEIFDDQFSVERPDGSNFTLKIRSTKLEDSAMYFCASSPESGYEQYFGPGTRLTVT.

This clone turned up a few times. The V call is TRBV9, the J call TRBJ1-1; D is undetermined. Germline loops: CDR1 SGDLS, CDR2 YYNGEE. Trimming removed 4 bases at V and 2 bases at J, with 6 bases between. This CDR3 comprises 12 residues. The CDR3 region is CASSSGNTEAFF. CDR3 nucleotides: TGTGCCAGCAGCTCGGGTAACACTGAAGCTTTCTTT.

The J gene is TRBJ2-3, the V gene TRBV27; the D is unclear. The CDR3 totals 14 residues. The germline V gene has CDR1 MNHEY and CDR2 SMNVEV (reference sequence). Trimming left V 3 bases short and J 7 bases short, with 14 bases between. CDR3 DNA sequence: TGTGCCAGCAGTTTTTCCCTCCTGGGGAATACGCAGTATTTT. Its protein product is CASSFSLLGNTQYF.

This chain joins TRBV6-4 and TRBJ2-2; tentative D call: TRBD2 (6 bases). This CDR3 has 13 amino acids. V shed 6 bases and J shed 9 bases, with 14 bases lying between them. CDR1 MRHNA and CDR2 SNTAGT come from the germline V gene. The DNA for the CDR3 is TGTGCCAGCAGCCAGACGGGAGCCAGGGAGCTGTTTTTT. Protein product: CASSQTGARELFF.

V gene TRBV7-8 combines with J gene TRBJ2-2, with 8 bases that match TRBD2. Germline trimming cut 1 base from V and 6 bases from J; bases unmatched to any gene: 7. Germline lookup yields CDR1 SGHVS and CDR2 FQNEAQ. The CDR3 loop spans 16 amino acids. DNA for the CDR3: TGTGCCAGCAGCTTAGGCCCAGCGGGAGTCCCCGGGGAGCTGTTTTTT. This encodes CASSLGPAGVPGELFF. Together with reference TRBV7-8 and TRBJ2-2, the CDR3 gives the full variable domain: GAGVSQSPRYKVAKRGQDVALRCDPISGHVSLFWYQQALGQGPEFLTYFQNEAQLDKSGLPSDRFFAERPEGSVSTLKIQRTQQEDSAVYLCASSLGPAGVPGELFFGEGSRLTVL.

This clone is a singleton in its sample. The gene calls are TRBV11-2 and TRBJ2-3; TRBD1 matches 7 bases. Germline CDR1 is SGHAT and CDR2 is FQNNGV. V lost 5 bases and J lost 2; bases outside the gene matches: 4. The CDR3 contains 14 residues. The CDR3 bases are TGTGCCAGCAGCATAGGGGGCCTCACAGATACGCAGTATTTT. It encodes CASSIGGLTDTQYF.

The chain links TRBV7-2 to TRBJ2-7, with 7 bases aligning to TRBD1. The germline gives CDR1 SGHTA, CDR2 FQGNSA. The CDR3 covers 15 residues. The J segment lost 1 base and the V segment lost 0 bases, leaving 3 bases of the junction unmatched. The CDR3 DNA sequence: TGTGCCAGCAGCTTAGCCGGGACAGCGTCCTACGAGCAGTACTTC. Protein: CASSLAGTASYEQYF.

The chain couples TRBV27 to TRBJ1-1; 7 positions match TRBD1. This CDR3 region has 11 residues. The V segment lost 5 bases and the J segment 7 bases; nucleotides outside the gene matches: 1. Germline loops: CDR1 MNHEY, CDR2 SMNVEV (reference sequence). The DNA of the CDR3 is TGTGCCAGCAGTGACAGGGTTGAAGCTTTCTTT. Residues: CASSDRVEAFF.

The chain has TRBV30 and TRBJ1-1; possible D gene TRBD1, 5 bases. This CDR3 region has 15 residues. Trimming cost V 4 bases and J 1 base, with 16 bases left between them. Germline CDR1 is GTSNPN and CDR2 is SVGIG (reference sequence). DNA for the CDR3: TGTGCCTGGAACCCGCTTGACAGACCGAACACTGAAGCTTTCTTT. As protein: CAWNPLDRPNTEAFF.

V gene TRBV5-4 combines with J gene TRBJ2-5, with TRBD2 identical over 10 bases. After removal of 6 bases from V and 5 bases from J, the junction contained 7 bases not matched to a gene. Germline CDR1 reads SGHNT; CDR2 reads YYREEE (reference sequence). This CDR3 has 14 amino acids. The DNA of the CDR3 is TGTGCCAGCAAACGGACTAGCGGAAGGGAGACCCAGTACTTC. Translation: CASKRTSGRETQYF.

In this sample, this clone turned up a few times. The rearrangement joins TRBV19 to TRBJ1-5; D uncertain. Trimming pared 6 bases from V and 0 bases from J, leaving 15 bases between. Germline V gene sequence: CDR1 LNHDA, CDR2 SQIVND (reference sequence). This CDR3 spans 16 amino acids. CDR3 in amino acids: CASSPLGGYSNQPQHF. In DNA form, the CDR3 reads TGTGCCAGTAGCCCCCTCGGAGGGTATAGCAATCAGCCCCAGCATTTT.

J is TRBJ1-1 and V is TRBV14; D ambiguous. V was pared by 2 bases and J by 0 bases, with 16 bases between. CDR1 and CDR2 (germline): SGHDN, FVKESK. The CDR3 sequence is 17 residues long. In nucleotides, the CDR3 is TGTGCCAGCAGCCAATACTTCGGGTCAGCAATGAACACTGAAGCTTTCTTT. It encodes CASSQYFGSAMNTEAFF.